The clone carrying this TCR beta chain appeared a few times. What it recognizes is unknown. The treatment denotes: roughly ten-day PBMC culture with coronavirus spike peptide pools or control peptides (ViraFEST assay). This entry comes from a study of vaccination and CD4 T cells after COVID-19. On the study more broadly: Each of the control cultures got a CEFX pool, an HIV-1 Nef pool, or no peptide.

V shed 5 bases and J 7 bases; nucleotides not matched to a gene: 18. The CDR3 sequence is 18 residues long. CDR1 and CDR2 from the germline V gene are SGHTA and FQGNSA. Sequence data for DNA of cultured CD4+ T cells were generated by the Oncomine TCR Beta short-read assay. Genomic DNA was isolated from CD4+ T cells that had been cultured. MiXCR was run by TCRdb on the PCR reads, yielding one entry per CDR3 protein. The sample gives about 8,900 distinct CDR3 sequences, 64% of which show up once; under 40% is in the top ten. The chain combines TRBV7-2 with TRBJ1-5, with TRBD1 identical over 9 bases. The sample comprised CD4+ T cells from blood, cultured in vitro. This TCR was recovered from a human donor who had recovered from COVID-19. DNA of the CDR3: TGTGCCAGCAGCCATTACCAGGGACAGGGTATTGGTAGGCAGCCCCAGCATTTT. This gives the protein CASSHYQGQGIGRQPQHF.